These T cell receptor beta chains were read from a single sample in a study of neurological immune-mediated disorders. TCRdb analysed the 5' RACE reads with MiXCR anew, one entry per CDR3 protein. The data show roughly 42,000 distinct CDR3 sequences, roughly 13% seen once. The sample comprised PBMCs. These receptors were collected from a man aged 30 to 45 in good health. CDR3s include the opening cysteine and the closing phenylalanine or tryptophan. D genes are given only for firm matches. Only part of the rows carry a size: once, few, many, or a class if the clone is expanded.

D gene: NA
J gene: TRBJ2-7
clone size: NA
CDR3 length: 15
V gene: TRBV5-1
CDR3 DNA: TGCGCCAGCAGCGAGGACCACGCGGGGGCATACGAGCAGTACTTC
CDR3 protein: CASSEDHAGAYEQYF

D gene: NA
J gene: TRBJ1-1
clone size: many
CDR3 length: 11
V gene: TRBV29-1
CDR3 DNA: TGCAGCGTCAGCCCTGGACATGAAGCTTTCTTT
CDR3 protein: CSVSPGHEAFF

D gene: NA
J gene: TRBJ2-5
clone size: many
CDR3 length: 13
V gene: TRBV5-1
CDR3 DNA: TGCGCCAGCACTGAACTAGCTGGAGAGACCCAGTACTTC
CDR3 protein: CASTELAGETQYF

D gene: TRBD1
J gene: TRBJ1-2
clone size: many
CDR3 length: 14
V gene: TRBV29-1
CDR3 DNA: TGCAGCGTCTGGGACAGGGCGAGAGACTATGGCTACACCTTC
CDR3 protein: CSVWDRARDYGYTF

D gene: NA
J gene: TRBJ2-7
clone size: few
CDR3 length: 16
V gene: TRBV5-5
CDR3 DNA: TGTGCCAGCAGCTTGGCCGAAACCGGGGGATCGGGAGAGCAGTACTTC
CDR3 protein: CASSLAETGGSGEQYF

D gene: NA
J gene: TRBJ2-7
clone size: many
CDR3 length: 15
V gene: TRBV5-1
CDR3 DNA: TGCGCCAGCAGCTCAGAAGGACGGGGCTCCTACGAGCAGTACTTC
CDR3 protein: CASSSEGRGSYEQYF

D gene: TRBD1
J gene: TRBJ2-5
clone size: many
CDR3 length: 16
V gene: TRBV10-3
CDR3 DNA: TGTGCCATCAGTGGGGAGGGGACAGGGCCTCAAGAGACCCAGTACTTC
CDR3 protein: CAISGEGTGPQETQYF

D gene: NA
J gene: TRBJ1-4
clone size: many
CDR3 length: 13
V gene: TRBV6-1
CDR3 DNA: TGTGCCAGCAGTGAATCCGCCTCCTTTGGACTGTTTTTT
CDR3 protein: CASSESASFGLFF

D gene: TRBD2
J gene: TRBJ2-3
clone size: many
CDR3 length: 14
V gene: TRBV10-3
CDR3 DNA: TGTGCCATCAGTGATGGGCTAGCGGGAAATACGCAGTATTTT
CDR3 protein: CAISDGLAGNTQYF

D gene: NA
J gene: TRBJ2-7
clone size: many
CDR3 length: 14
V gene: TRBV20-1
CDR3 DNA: TGCAGTGCTAGTGGTGTGGGGGACTCCTACGAGCAGTACTTC
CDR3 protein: CSASGVGDSYEQYF

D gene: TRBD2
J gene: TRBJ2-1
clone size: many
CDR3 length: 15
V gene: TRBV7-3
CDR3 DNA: TGTGCCAGCAGCTTGTCCGGGACTACCTACAATGAGCAGTTCTTC
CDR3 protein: CASSLSGTTYNEQFF

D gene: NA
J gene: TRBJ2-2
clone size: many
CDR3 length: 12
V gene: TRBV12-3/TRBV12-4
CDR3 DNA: TGTGCCAGCCTAGGGTTCACCGGGGAGCTGTTTTTT
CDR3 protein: CASLGFTGELFF

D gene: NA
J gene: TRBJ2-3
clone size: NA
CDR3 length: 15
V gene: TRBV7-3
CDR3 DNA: TGTTCCAGCAGCCCGAGCGGACAAGTGGCAGATACGCAGTATTTT
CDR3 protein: CSSSPSGQVADTQYF

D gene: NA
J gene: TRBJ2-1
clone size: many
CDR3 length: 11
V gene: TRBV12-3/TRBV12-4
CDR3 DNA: TGTGCCAGCACCTCCTACAATGAGCAGTTCTTC
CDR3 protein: CASTSYNEQFF

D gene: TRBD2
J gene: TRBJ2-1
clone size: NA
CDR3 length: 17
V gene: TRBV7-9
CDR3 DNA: TGTGCCAGCAGCTTATCCCATCGGGAGGGCTCGAGGAATGAGCAGTTCTTC
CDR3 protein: CASSLSHREGSRNEQFF

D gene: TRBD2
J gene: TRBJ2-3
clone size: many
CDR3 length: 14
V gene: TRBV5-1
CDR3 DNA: TGCGCCAGCAGGACCGGGACTAGCGGCGATACGCAGTATTTT
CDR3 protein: CASRTGTSGDTQYF

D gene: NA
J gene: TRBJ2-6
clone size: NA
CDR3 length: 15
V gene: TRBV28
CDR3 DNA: TGTGCCAGCAGTCCTCAGGGTTTAAGGGACAACGTCCTGACTTTC
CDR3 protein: CASSPQGLRDNVLTF

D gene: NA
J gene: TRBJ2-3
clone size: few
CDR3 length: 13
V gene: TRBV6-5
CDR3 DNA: TGTGCCAGCAGTTACGCTATCACAGATACGCAGTATTTT
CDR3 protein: CASSYAITDTQYF

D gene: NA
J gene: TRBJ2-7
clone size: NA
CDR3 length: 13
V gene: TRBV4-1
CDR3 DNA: TGCGCCAGCAGCCAGGGGTACAGCTACGAGCAGTACTTC
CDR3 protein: CASSQGYSYEQYF

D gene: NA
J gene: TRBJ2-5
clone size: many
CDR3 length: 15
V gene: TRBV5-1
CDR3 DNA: TGCGCCAGCAGTCCCGGCGGAGGGCTCCAAGAGACCCAGTACTTC
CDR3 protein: CASSPGGGLQETQYF

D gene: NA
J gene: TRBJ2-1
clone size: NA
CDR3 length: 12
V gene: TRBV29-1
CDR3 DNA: TGCAGCGTTGTGCGTTATCACAATGAGCAGTTCTTC
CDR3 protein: CSVVRYHNEQFF

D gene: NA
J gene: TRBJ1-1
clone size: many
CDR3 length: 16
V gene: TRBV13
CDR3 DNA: TGTGCCAGCAGCTTAGGAGGGCTCGGTATGAACACTGAAGCTTTCTTT
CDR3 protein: CASSLGGLGMNTEAFF

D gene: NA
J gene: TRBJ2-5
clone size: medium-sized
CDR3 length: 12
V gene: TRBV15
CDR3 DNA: TGTGCCACCAGCAGAGATTTGGAGACCCAGTACTTC
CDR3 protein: CATSRDLETQYF

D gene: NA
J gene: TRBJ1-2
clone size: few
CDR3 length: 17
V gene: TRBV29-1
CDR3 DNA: TGCAGCGTTGAAGATCTGGGGGCGGGGGGAGGTAACTATGGCTACACCTTC
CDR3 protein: CSVEDLGAGGGNYGYTF

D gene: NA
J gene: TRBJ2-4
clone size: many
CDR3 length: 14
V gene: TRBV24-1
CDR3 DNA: TGTGCCACCAGTGATTTAATACGGCGGGACATTCAGTACTTC
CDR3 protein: CATSDLIRRDIQYF

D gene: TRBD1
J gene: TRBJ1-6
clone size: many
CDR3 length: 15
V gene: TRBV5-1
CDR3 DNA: TGCGCCAGCAGCGGACGGACAGGGCGTAATTCACCCCTCCACTTT
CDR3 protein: CASSGRTGRNSPLHF

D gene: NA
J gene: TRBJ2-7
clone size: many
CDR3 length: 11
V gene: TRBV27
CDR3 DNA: TGTGCCAGCAGTTCGGGGATCGTGCAGTACTTC
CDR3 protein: CASSSGIVQYF

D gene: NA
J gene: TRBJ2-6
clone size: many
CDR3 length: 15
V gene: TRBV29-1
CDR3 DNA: TGCAGCGTTGAGACTTCGGGCTCTGGGGCCAACGTCCTGACTTTC
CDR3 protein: CSVETSGSGANVLTF

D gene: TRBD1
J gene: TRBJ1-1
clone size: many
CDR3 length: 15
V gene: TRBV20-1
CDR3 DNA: TGCAGTGCCAGAGACAGGGGGCTTGTGAACACTGAAGCTTTCTTT
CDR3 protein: CSARDRGLVNTEAFF

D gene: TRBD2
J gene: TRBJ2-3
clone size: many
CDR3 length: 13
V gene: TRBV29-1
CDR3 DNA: TGCAGCGTTGGGAGCGGGGGCACAGATACGCAGTATTTT
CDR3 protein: CSVGSGGTDTQYF

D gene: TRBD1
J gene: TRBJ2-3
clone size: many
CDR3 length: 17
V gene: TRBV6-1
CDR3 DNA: TGTGCCAGCAGCGCGGACCAGGGGGCGCGTGGCACAGATACGCAGTATTTT
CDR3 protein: CASSADQGARGTDTQYF

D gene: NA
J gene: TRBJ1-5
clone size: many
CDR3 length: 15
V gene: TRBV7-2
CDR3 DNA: TGTGCCAGCACCCAAAACTGGGGCGGAGGTCAGCCCCAGCATTTT
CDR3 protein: CASTQNWGGGQPQHF

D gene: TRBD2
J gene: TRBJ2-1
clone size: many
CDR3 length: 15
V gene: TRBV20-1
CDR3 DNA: TGCAGTGCCCCGAGCCTTCCTAGCGGTTACAATGAGCAGTTCTTC
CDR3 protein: CSAPSLPSGYNEQFF

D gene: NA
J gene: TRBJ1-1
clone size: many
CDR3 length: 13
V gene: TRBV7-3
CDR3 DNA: TGTGCCAGCAGCTTAGGGGTCCGCACTGAAGCTTTCTTT
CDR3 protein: CASSLGVRTEAFF

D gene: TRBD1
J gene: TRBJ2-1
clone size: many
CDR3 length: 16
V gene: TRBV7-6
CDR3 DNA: TGTGCCAGCAGCTTAGTCGGGACAGGGACCTACAATGAGCAGTTCTTC
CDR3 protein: CASSLVGTGTYNEQFF

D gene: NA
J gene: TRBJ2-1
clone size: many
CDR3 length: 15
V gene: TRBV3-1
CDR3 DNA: TGTGCCAGCAGCCCAGGTAGTCCTGATTACAATGAGCAGTTCTTC
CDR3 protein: CASSPGSPDYNEQFF

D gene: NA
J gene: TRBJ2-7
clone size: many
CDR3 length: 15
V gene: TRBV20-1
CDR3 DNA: TGCAGTGCTAGAGAACAGGGTGCGATCTCCTACGAGCAGTACTTC
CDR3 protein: CSAREQGAISYEQYF

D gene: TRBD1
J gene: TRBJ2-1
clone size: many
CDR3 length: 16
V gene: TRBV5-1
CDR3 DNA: TGCGCCAGCAGCTTGGACGGGACAGGGTTTTTGAATGAGCAGTTCTTC
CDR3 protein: CASSLDGTGFLNEQFF

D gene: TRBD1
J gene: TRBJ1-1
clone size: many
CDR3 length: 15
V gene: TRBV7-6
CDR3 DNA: TGTGCCAGCAGCCGAGCGCAGGGGGCTTTCACTGAAGCTTTCTTT
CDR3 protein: CASSRAQGAFTEAFF

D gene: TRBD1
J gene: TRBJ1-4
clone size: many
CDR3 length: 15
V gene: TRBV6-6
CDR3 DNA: TGTGCCAGCAGAGGCCCGGGACAGGGGGATGAAAAACTGTTTTTT
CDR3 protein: CASRGPGQGDEKLFF

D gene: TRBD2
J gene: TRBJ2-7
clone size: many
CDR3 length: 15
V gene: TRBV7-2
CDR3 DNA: TGTGCCAGCAGCACGTCGGGACTAGAATTCTACGAGCAGTACTTC
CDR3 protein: CASSTSGLEFYEQYF

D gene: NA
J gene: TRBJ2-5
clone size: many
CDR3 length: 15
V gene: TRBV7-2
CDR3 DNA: TGTGCCAGCATTGTCTTCCCGGGAATTCTAGAGACCCAGTACTTC
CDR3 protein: CASIVFPGILETQYF

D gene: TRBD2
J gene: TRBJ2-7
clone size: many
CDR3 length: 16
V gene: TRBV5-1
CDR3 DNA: TGCGCCAGCAGCCCGGGGACTAGCGGGGGATATTACGAGCAGTACTTC
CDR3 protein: CASSPGTSGGYYEQYF

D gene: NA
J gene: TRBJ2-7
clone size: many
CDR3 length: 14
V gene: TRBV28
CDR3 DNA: TGTGCCAGCAGTCCCAGCTGGGGTGGCGGGGAGCAGTACTTC
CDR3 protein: CASSPSWGGGEQYF

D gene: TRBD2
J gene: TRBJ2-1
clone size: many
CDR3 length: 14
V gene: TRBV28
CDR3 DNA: TGTGCCAGCCTGCGGGGGAGCTCCTACAATGAGCAGTTCTTC
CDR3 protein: CASLRGSSYNEQFF

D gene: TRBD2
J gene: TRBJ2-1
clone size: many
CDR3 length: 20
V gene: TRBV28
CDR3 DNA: TGTGCCAGCAGTTTCCCCGGTTGGGGACTAGCGGGAATATCGTACAATGAGCAGTTCTTC
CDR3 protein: CASSFPGWGLAGISYNEQFF

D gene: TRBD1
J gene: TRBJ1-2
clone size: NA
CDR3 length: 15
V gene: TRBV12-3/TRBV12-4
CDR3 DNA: TGTGCCAGCAGTTTAGCGCGGGGGACAGGTTCTGGCTACACCTTC
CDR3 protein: CASSLARGTGSGYTF

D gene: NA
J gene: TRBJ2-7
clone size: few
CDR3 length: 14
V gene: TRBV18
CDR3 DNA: TGTGCCAGCTCACGGGAGGCCTGGGGGTACGAGCAGTACTTC
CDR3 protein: CASSREAWGYEQYF

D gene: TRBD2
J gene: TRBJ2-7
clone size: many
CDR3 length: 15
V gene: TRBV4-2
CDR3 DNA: TGTGCCAGCAGCCAAGAAGCGGGAGGCTCCTACGAGCAGTACTTC
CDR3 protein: CASSQEAGGSYEQYF

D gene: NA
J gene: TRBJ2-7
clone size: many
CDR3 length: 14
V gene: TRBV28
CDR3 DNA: TGTGCCAGCAGACCACCAGGGTGGATGTACGAGCAGTACTTC
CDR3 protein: CASRPPGWMYEQYF

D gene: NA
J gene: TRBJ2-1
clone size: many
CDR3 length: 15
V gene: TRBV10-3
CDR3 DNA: TGTGCCATCAGTGAGAAAGGAAGCGTAAACAATGAGCAGTTCTTC
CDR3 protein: CAISEKGSVNNEQFF

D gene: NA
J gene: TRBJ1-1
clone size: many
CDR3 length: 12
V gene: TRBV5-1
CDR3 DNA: TGCGCCAGCAGCTTGGGTTACACTGAAGCTTTCTTT
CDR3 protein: CASSLGYTEAFF

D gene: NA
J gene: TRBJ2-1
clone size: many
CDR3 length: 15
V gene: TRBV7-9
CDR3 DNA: TGTGCCAGCAGCTTTAGGGAGAGCTCCTACAATGAGCAGTTCTTC
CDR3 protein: CASSFRESSYNEQFF

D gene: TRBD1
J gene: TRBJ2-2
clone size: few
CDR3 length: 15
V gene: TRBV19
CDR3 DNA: TGTGCCAGTAGGGACAGGGTGGAAACACCCGGGGAGCTGTTTTTT
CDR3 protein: CASRDRVETPGELFF

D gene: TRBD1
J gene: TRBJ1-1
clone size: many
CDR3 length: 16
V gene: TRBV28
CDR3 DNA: TGTGCCAGCAGTTCGGGTGGACAGGGGAAGTACACTGAAGCTTTCTTT
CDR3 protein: CASSSGGQGKYTEAFF